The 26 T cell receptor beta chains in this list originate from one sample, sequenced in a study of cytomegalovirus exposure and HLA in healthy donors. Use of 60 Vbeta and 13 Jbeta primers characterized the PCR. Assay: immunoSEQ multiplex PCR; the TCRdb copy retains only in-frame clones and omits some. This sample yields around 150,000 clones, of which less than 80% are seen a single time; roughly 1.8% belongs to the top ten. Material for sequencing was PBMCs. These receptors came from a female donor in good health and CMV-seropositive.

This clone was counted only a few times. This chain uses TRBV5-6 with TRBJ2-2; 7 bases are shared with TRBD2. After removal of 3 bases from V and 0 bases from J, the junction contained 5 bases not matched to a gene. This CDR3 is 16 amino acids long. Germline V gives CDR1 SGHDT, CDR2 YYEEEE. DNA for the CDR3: TGTGCCAGCAGCTCGACTAGCAATACGAACACCGGGGAGCTGTTTTTT. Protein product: CASSSTSNTNTGELFF.

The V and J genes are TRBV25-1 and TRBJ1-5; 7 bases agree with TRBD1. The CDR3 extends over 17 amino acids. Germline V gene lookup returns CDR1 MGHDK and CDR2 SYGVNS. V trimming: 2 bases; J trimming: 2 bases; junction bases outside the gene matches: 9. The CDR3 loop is CASSEGQVGLGNQPQHF. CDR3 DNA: TGTGCCAGCAGTGAAGGACAGGTGGGTTTGGGCAATCAGCCCCAGCATTTT.

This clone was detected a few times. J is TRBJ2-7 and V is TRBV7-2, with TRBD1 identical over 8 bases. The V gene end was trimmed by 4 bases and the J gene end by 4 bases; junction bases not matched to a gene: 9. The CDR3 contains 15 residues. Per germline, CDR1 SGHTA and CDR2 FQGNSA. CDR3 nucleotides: TGTGCCAGCAGCTCCGGACAGGGACAACGTTACGAGCAGTACTTC. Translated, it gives CASSSGQGQRYEQYF. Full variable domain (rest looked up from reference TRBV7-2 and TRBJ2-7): GAGVSQSPSNKVTEKGKDVELRCDPISGHTALYWYRQSLGQGLEFLIYFQGNSAPDKSGLPSDRFSAERTGGSVSTLTIQRTQQEDSAVYLCASSSGQGQRYEQYFGPGTRLTVT.

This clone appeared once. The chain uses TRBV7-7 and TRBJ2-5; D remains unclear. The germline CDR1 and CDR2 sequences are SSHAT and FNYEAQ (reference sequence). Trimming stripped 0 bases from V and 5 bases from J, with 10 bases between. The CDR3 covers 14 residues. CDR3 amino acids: CASSLASTWETQYF. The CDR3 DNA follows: TGTGCCAGCAGCTTAGCCTCTACTTGGGAGACCCAGTACTTC.

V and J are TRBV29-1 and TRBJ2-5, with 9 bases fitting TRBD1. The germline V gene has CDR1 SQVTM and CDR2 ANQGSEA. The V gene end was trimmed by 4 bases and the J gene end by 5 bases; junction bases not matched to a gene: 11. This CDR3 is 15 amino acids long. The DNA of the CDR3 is TGCAGCGTTGCAGGGTACAGGGGGCAGGGGGAGACCCAGTACTTC. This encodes CSVAGYRGQGETQYF.

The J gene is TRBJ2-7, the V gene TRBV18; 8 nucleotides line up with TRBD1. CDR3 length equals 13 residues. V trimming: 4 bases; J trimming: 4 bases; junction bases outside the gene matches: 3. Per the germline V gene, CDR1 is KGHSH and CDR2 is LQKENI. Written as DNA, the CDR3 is TGTGCCAGCTCACTACAGGGGGAATACGAGCAGTACTTC. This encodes CASSLQGEYEQYF.

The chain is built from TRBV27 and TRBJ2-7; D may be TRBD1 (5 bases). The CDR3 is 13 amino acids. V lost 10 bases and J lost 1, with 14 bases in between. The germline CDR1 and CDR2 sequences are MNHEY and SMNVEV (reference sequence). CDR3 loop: CANGMTESYEQYF. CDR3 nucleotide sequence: TGTGCCAACGGAATGACAGAATCCTACGAGCAGTACTTC.

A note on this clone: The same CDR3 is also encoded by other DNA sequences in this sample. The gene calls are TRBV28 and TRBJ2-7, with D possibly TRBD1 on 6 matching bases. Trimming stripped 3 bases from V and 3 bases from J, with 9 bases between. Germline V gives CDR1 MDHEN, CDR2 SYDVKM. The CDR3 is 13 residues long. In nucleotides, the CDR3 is TGTGCCAGCAGTTTCAGGGGCGACTACGAGCAGTACTTC. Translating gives CASSFRGDYEQYF.

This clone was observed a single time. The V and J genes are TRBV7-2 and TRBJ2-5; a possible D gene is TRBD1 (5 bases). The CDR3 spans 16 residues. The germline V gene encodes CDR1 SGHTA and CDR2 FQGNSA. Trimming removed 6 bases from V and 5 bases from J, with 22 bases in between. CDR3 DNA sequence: TGTGCCAGCAGTCAACAAGGCAGGGTAAAGGGGGAGACCCAGTACTTC. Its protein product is CASSQQGRVKGETQYF.

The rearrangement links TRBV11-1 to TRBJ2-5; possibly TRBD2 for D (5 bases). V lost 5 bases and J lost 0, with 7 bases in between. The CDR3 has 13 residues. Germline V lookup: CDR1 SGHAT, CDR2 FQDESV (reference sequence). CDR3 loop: CASSQDYQETQYF. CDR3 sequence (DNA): TGTGCCAGCAGCCAGGACTACCAAGAGACCCAGTACTTC. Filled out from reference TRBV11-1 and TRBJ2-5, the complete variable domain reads EAEVAQSPRYKITEKSQAVAFWCDPISGHATLYWYRQILGQGPELLVQFQDESVVDDSQLPKDRFSAERLKGVDSTLKIQPAELGDSAMYLCASSQDYQETQYFGPGTRLLVL.

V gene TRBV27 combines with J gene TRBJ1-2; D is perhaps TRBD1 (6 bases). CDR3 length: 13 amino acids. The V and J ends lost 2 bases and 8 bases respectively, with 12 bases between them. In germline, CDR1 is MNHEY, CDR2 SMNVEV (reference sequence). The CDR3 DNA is TGTGCCAGCAGTTTAGTAGGGGGTGAGGGCTACACCTTC. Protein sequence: CASSLVGGEGYTF.

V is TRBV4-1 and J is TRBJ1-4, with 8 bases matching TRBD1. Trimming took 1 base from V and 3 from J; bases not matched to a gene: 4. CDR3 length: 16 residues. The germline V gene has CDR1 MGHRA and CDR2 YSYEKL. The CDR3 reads CASSQVQGAANEKLFF. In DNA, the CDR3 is TGCGCCAGCAGCCAAGTCCAGGGGGCAGCTAATGAAAAACTGTTTTTT.

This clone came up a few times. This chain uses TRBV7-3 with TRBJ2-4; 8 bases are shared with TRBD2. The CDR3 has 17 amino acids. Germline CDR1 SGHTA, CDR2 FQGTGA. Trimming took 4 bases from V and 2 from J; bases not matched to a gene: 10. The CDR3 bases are TGTGCCAGCAGCTCTGGGATCCTAGCGGGCTCCAAAAACATTCAGTACTTC. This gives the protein CASSSGILAGSKNIQYF. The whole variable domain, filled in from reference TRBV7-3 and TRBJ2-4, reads GAGVSQTPSNKVTEKGKYVELRCDPISGHTALYWYRQSLGQGPEFLIYFQGTGAADDSGLPNDRFFAVRPEGSVSTLKIQRTERGDSAVYLCASSSGILAGSKNIQYFGAGTRLSVL.

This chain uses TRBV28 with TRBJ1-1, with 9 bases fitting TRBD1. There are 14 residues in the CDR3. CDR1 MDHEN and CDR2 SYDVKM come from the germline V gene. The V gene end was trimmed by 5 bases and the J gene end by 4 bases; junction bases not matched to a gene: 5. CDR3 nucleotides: TGTGCCAGCAGTAAGACAGGGGGGCTCACTGAAGCTTTCTTT. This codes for CASSKTGGLTEAFF. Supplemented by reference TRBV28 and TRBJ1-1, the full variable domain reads DVKVTQSSRYLVKRTGEKVFLECVQDMDHENMFWYRQDPGLGLRLIYFSYDVKMKEKGDIPEGYSVSREKKERFSLILESASTNQTSMYLCASSKTGGLTEAFFGQGTRLTVV.

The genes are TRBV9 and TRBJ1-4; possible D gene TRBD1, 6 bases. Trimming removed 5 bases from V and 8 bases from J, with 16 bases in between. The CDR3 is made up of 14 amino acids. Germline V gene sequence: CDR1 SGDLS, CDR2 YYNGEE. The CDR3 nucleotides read TGTGCCAGCAGTGTTAGGGGGGGCGCGGAAAAACTGTTTTTT. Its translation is CASSVRGGAEKLFF.

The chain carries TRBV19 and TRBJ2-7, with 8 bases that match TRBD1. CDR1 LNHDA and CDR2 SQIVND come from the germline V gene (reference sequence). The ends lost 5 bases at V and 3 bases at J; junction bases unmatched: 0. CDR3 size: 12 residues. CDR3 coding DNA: TGTGCCAGTAGTGACAGGGGCTACGAGCAGTACTTC. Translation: CASSDRGYEQYF.

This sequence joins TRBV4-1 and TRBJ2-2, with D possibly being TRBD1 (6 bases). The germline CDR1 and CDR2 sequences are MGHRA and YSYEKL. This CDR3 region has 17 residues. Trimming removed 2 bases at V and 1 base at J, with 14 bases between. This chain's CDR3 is CASSQRTASLNTGELFF. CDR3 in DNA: TGCGCCAGCAGCCAAAGGACAGCTTCATTGAACACCGGGGAGCTGTTTTTT.

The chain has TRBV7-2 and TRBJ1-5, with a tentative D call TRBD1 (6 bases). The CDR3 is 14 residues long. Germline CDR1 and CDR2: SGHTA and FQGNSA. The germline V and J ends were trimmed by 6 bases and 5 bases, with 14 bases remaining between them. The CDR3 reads CASSQRDIYQPQHF. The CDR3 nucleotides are TGTGCCAGCAGTCAACGGGACATCTATCAGCCCCAGCATTTT.

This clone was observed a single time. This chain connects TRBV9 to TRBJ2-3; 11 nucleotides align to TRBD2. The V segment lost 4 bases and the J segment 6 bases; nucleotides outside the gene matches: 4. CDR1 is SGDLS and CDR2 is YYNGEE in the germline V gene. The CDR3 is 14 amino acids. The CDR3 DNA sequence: TGTGCCAGCAGCTTTAGCGGGGGGGCCGATACGCAGTATTTT. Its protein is CASSFSGGADTQYF.

CDR3 nucleotide sequence: TGTGCCAGCATTAACAGGCCGATGAACACTGAAGCTTTCTTT. Encoded protein: CASINRPMNTEAFF. The chain carries TRBV6-5 and TRBJ1-1; tentative D call: TRBD1 (5 bases). Trimming took 7 bases from V and 0 from J, leaving 12 bases between them. The CDR3 totals 14 residues. CDR1 MNHEY and CDR2 SVGAGI come from the germline V gene.

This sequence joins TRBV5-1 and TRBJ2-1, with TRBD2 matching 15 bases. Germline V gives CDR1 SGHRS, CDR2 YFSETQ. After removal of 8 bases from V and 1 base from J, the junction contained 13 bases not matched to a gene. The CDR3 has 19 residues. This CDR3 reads CASRKGLAGGHRSYNEQFF. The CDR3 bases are TGCGCCAGTAGGAAGGGACTAGCGGGAGGCCATAGGTCCTACAATGAGCAGTTCTTC.

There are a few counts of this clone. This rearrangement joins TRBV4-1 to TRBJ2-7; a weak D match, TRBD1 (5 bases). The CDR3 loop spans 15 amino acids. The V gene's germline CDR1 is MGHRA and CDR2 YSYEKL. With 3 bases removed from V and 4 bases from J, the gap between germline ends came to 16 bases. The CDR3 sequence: CASSHYQGNIYEQYF. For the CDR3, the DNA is TGCGCCAGCAGCCACTATCAGGGAAACATTTACGAGCAGTACTTC.

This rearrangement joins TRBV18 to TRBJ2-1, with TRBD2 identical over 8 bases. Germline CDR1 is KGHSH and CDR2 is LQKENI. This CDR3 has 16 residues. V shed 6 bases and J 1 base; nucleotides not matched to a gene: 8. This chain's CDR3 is CASSPPAGASYNEQFF. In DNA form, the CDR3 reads TGTGCCAGCTCTCCCCCAGCGGGAGCATCCTACAATGAGCAGTTCTTC.

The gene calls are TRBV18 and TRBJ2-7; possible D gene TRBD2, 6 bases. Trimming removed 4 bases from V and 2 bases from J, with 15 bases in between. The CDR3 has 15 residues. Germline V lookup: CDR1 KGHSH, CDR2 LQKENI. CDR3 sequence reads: CASSLGDGGTYEQYF. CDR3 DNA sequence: TGTGCCAGCTCACTTGGGGACGGGGGTACCTACGAGCAGTACTTC.

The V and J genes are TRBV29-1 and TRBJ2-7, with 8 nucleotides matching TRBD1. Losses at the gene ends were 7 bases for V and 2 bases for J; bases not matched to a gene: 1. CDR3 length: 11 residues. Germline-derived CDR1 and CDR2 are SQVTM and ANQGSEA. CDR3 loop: CSGGQAYEQYF. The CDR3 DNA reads TGCAGCGGGGGACAGGCCTACGAGCAGTACTTC.

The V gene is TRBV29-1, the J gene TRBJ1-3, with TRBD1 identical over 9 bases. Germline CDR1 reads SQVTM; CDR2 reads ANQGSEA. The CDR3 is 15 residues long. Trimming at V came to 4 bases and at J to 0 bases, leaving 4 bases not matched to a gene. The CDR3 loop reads CSVAGQGISGNTIYF. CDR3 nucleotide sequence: TGCAGCGTTGCAGGACAGGGGATCTCTGGAAACACCATATATTTT. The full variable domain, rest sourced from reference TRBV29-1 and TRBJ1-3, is SAVISQKPSRDICQRGTSLTIQCQVDSQVTMMFWYRQQPGQSLTLIATANQGSEATYESGFVIDKFPISRPNLTFSTLTVSNMSPEDSSIYLCSVAGQGISGNTIYFGEGSWLTVV.